This T cell receptor (beta chain) stems from a study of blood T cell repertoires in COVID-19 (TCRdb year 2020). About the full investigation: Samples covering the acute and convalescent phases of COVID-19 were provided by collaborators in the United States, Italy and Spain. Where available, HLA class I and class II types were obtained from metadata supplied by the sample provider rather than from assay-based typing. A freely available public database, intended as a resource for researchers studying the immune response to SARS-CoV-2, is where the repertoires were released. A de-identified subject ID, COVID-19 status, age in years and sex were almost always included in the sample metadata. The prospective study material was composed of cDNA or gDNA derived from T cells, B-cell-depleted T cells, or PBMCs. Subjects who had been exposed to COVID-19, were actively infected with it, or had recovered from it provided the deeply sampled blood TCRbeta repertoires that made up the dataset. The samples were drawn from the first 160 participants of the ongoing ImmuneRACE study and from under 1,500 subjects provided by 6 global collaborators. What the research found in general, with its limitations: The quantity of clinical and demographic metadata differed by source and by participant and was supplied without curation.

Counted from cysteine to phenylalanine, this CDR3 has 17 amino acids. This entry keeps only the CDR3 DNA: 51 bases, framed from base 1. Reading the germline V gene (reference sequence) gives CDR1 SGHKS and CDR2 YYEKEE. V sheds 1 base and J sheds 0 bases, leaving 17 bases between their ends. The immunoSEQ Assay, a bias-controlled multiplex PCR, was used to amplify TCRbeta CDR3 regions from genomic DNA. From the authors' description of their analysis: The number of nucleated cells in each sample was estimated from the amplification of reference gene primers within the assay. To quantify the absolute abundance of each unique TCRbeta CDR3 rearrangement, sequence reads were collapsed and filtered. For each sample, productive Simpson clonality was calculated by taking the square root of Simpson's diversity index across productive rearrangements. TCRdb carries this immuneACCESS record with in-frame sequences only. Its versions omit some clonotypes, under half of them owing to an unresolved V gene in the studies checked, with the rest unexplained. V and J calls and clone size are those listed in that table; D and trimming were worked out from the DNA. The table for this sample lists about 170,000 clones; approximately 91% of them were counted only once. The top ten hold around 4.8% of the sample.

Of note for this clone: The specificity of this receptor is unknown. No base qualities exist here, and no much larger clone lies one base off it.

At one collaborating source in Seattle, patients were enrolled during active infection and were followed longitudinally through the course of disease. Each collaborating institution followed its own protocols to collect whole blood in K2EDTA tubes. Collaborator samples were shipped for TCRbeta analysis as frozen whole blood, isolated PBMCs, or DNA extracted from either sample type. The chain is encoded by TRBV5-5 joined to TRBJ2-7; the D region possibly corresponds to TRBD1 (7 bases align). This clonotype was obtained from a man between 18 and 35 years old with COVID-19, enrolled during active disease. Sequenced sample: peripheral blood. The DNA sequence is given as TGTGCCAGCAGCTTGTTTGACTCAGGGGGGACCTCCTACGAGCAGTACTTC. Its translation reads: CASSLFDSGGTSYEQYF. Full variable domain (CDR3 extended with the reference TRBV5-5 and TRBJ2-7 proteins): DAGVTQSPTHLIKTRGQQVTLRCSPISGHKSVSWYQQVLGQGPQFIFQYYEKEERGRGNFPDRFSARQFPNYSSELNVNALLLGDSALYLCASSLFDSGGTSYEQYFGPGTRLTVT.